The next 32 T cell receptor beta chains were all read from a single sample in a study of T cell responses to AZD1222 COVID-19 vaccine. Method: immunoSEQ multiplex PCR; TCRdb's copy keeps in-frame clones and lacks some. The table records 89,000 or so clones, approximately 90% of them present only once. The source material was peripheral blood, sampled 28 days after the second AZD1222 dose. Receptor source: an adult who received the AZD1222 COVID-19 vaccine.

This clone showed up just once. V is TRBV7-8 and J is TRBJ2-5; 11 bases map to TRBD2. The trim removed 3 bases at V and 4 bases at J, leaving 7 bases unmatched. The CDR3 loop spans 16 amino acids. Germline CDR1 is SGHVS and CDR2 is FQNEAQ. CDR3 DNA sequence: TGTGCCAGCAGCTTTAGCGGGAGGGCCCTCAGAGAGACCCAGTACTTC. Residues: CASSFSGRALRETQYF.

This chain uses TRBV2 with TRBJ1-2; the D gene is possibly TRBD1 (5 bases). Trimming left V 5 bases short and J 2 bases short, with 9 bases between. The germline V gene has CDR1 SNHLY and CDR2 FYNNEI. The CDR3 is 13 amino acids. The CDR3 sequence: CASSPGSNYGYTF. The CDR3 DNA is TGTGCCAGCAGTCCAGGGTCGAACTATGGCTACACCTTC.

The rearrangement uses TRBV11-2 and TRBJ1-1; no clear D. CDR3 size: 14 residues. Trimming pared 2 bases from V and 1 base from J, leaving 8 bases between. Germline values: CDR1 SGHAT, CDR2 FQNNGV. The CDR3 DNA sequence: TGTGCCAGCAGCTTACTGGTGACGAACACTGAAGCTTTCTTT. Encoded protein: CASSLLVTNTEAFF.

The chain combines TRBV28 with TRBJ1-5; D not certain. This CDR3 comprises 18 residues. Germline CDR1 reads MDHEN; CDR2 reads SYDVKM. Trimming removed 3 bases at V and 0 bases at J, with 18 bases between. The CDR3 nucleotides are TGTGCCAGCAGTTTGAAGTACCGGGAAAAATATAGCAATCAGCCCCAGCATTTT. Its translation is CASSLKYREKYSNQPQHF.

The chain couples TRBV2 to TRBJ2-2; 8 bases line up with TRBD1. Trimming cost V 6 bases and J 7 bases; bases outside gene matches: 4. Germline V gives CDR1 SNHLY, CDR2 FYNNEI. This CDR3 is 13 amino acids long. The CDR3 loop reads CASRTGQGGELFF. CDR3 DNA sequence: TGTGCCAGCAGGACCGGACAGGGCGGGGAGCTGTTTTTT.

The genes are TRBV6-5 and TRBJ2-5; the D call may be TRBD1 or TRBD2 (5 bases each). This CDR3 is built from 16 residues. Germline V CDR1 and CDR2: MNHEY, SVGAGI. Trimming took 2 bases from V and 1 from J, leaving 14 bases between them. CDR3 nucleotides: TGTGCCAGCAGTTACGGGACCACTAAAATCCAAGAGACCCAGTACTTC. Translated, it gives CASSYGTTKIQETQYF.

This rearrangement joins TRBV20-1 to TRBJ1-5, with a tentative D call TRBD1 (6 bases). There are 13 residues in the CDR3. With 3 bases removed from V and 5 bases from J, the gap between germline ends came to 11 bases. Germline values: CDR1 DFQATT, CDR2 SNEGSKA (reference sequence). The CDR3: CSASPGGHQPQHF. The DNA for the CDR3 is TGCAGTGCTAGTCCGGGGGGCCATCAGCCCCAGCATTTT.

The V gene is TRBV6-2 or TRBV6-3, the J gene TRBJ2-1; 8 bases line up with TRBD2. The CDR3 spans 15 residues. Looked up from germline, CDR1 is MNHEY and CDR2 is SVGEGT. Trimming removed 2 bases from V and 7 bases from J; junction bases left unmatched: 7. CDR3 sequence: CASSYEDPGGNEQFF. CDR3 sequence (DNA): TGTGCCAGCAGTTACGAGGACCCGGGGGGGAATGAGCAGTTCTTC.

This clone was counted a few times. The V call is TRBV3-1 (or the pseudogene TRBV3-2), the J call TRBJ2-7; 12 positions agree with TRBD2. The CDR3 covers 15 residues. The trim removed 5 bases at V and 1 base at J, leaving 3 bases unmatched. Per germline, CDR1 LGHDT and CDR2 YNNKEL (reference sequence). This CDR3 is CASSMGLAGSYEQYF. The CDR3 DNA sequence: TGTGCCAGCAGCATGGGACTAGCGGGTTCCTACGAGCAGTACTTC.

Points on this clone: The same CDR3 also results from other DNA sequences found in this sample. The chain is built from TRBV28 and TRBJ1-1, with D possibly matching TRBD1 (5 bases). The germline gives CDR1 MDHEN, CDR2 SYDVKM. V shed 2 bases and J shed 1 base, with 5 bases lying between them. This CDR3 contains 13 residues. The CDR3 nucleotides read TGTGCCAGCAGTTTAGGGGGGAACACTGAAGCTTTCTTT. As protein: CASSLGGNTEAFF.

This chain links TRBV6-4 with TRBJ1-4; D remains unclear. Germline CDR1 is MRHNA and CDR2 is SNTAGT. V was trimmed by 4 bases and J by 3 bases, leaving 15 bases between them. CDR3 length equals 16 residues. The CDR3 sequence is CASSVKRALSNEKLFF. In nucleotides, the CDR3 is TGTGCCAGCAGTGTCAAGCGGGCTTTGTCTAATGAAAAACTGTTTTTT.

The V call is TRBV5-1, the J call TRBJ1-1; 9 positions match TRBD1. The CDR3 runs to 14 residues. CDR1 is SGHRS, CDR2 YFSETQ, per germline. The V and J ends lost 3 bases and 7 bases, in that order; junction bases with no gene match: 7. The DNA of the CDR3 is TGCGCCAGCAGCTGGACAGGGGAGAACGGTGAAGCTTTCTTT. Its translation is CASSWTGENGEAFF.

The chain uses TRBV19 and TRBJ2-2; 11 bases are a match to TRBD2. Germline CDR1 LNHDA, CDR2 SQIVND (reference sequence). Losses at the gene ends were 3 bases for V and 6 bases for J; bases not matched to a gene: 9. The CDR3 totals 17 residues. In DNA, the CDR3 is TGTGCCAGTAGTATTGGTACTAGCGGGAGTATCGCCGGGGAGCTGTTTTTT. This gives the protein CASSIGTSGSIAGELFF.

This chain connects TRBV28 to TRBJ2-1; 8 positions match TRBD2. The CDR3 covers 16 residues. Germline-derived CDR1 and CDR2 are MDHEN and SYDVKM. J was trimmed by 8 bases and V by 4 bases; bases with no gene match: 13. CDR3 sequence (DNA): TGTGCCAGCAGTTCCCACGGGGCGGGAGGTGTAGATGAGCAGTTCTTC. This sequence encodes CASSSHGAGGVDEQFF.

Only one count was recorded for this clone. The junction shows a germline mismatch at one end, possibly a read error. V and J are TRBV7-9 and TRBJ2-1; the match to TRBD2 covers 8 bases. Germline values: CDR1 SEHNR, CDR2 FQNEAQ (reference sequence). The CDR3 has 14 amino acids. The CDR3 DNA reads as TGTGCCAGCAGCGTAGCGGGATCCTACAATGAGCAGTTCTTC. Translating it yields CASSVAGSYNEQFF.

This clone was seen once. The chain joins TRBV27 to TRBJ2-3; D possibly uses TRBD1 or TRBD2 (5 bases each). V was clipped by 6 bases and J by 0 bases, with 16 bases between them. Germline V lookup: CDR1 MNHEY, CDR2 SMNVEV (reference sequence). This CDR3 has 16 amino acids. The CDR3 loop is CASSPAAGLSTDTQYF. DNA for the CDR3: TGTGCCAGCAGCCCAGCGGCAGGGCTAAGCACAGATACGCAGTATTTT.

The CDR3 sequence is CASSIWGLGESSYNEQFF. DNA for the CDR3: TGTGCCAGTAGTATATGGGGGCTTGGGGAAAGCTCCTACAATGAGCAGTTCTTC. This chain joins TRBV19 and TRBJ2-1; TRBD1 is a possible D gene (6 bases). The CDR3 sequence is 18 residues long. The germline CDR1 and CDR2 sequences are LNHDA and SQIVND (reference sequence). V lost 2 bases and J 0 bases, leaving 17 bases between the germline ends.

The chain couples TRBV29-1 to TRBJ2-7; D uncertain. This CDR3 has 12 amino acids. Germline V CDR1 and CDR2: SQVTM, ANQGSEA. Trimming removed 4 bases at V and 0 bases at J, with 7 bases between. The DNA of the CDR3 is TGCAGCGTTGGCTGGGTCTCCTACGAGCAGTACTTC. As protein: CSVGWVSYEQYF.

The chain recombines TRBV15 with TRBJ1-3; perhaps TRBD1 as D (6 bases). This CDR3 has 14 amino acids. The V and J ends lost 3 bases and 2 bases respectively, with 8 bases between them. CDR1 and CDR2 from the germline V gene are LNHNV and YYDKDF (reference sequence). The CDR3 loop is CATSRDSAGNTIYF. CDR3 nucleotides: TGTGCCACCAGCAGGGACAGTGCTGGAAACACCATATATTTT.

The chain couples TRBV28 to TRBJ1-5, with D perhaps matching TRBD1 (6 bases). Trimming left V 5 bases short and J 4 bases short, with 18 bases between. Germline CDR1 MDHEN, CDR2 SYDVKM. CDR3 length: 16 amino acids. CDR3 coding DNA: TGTGCCAGCAGTCCCTCAGGGGAGGGGGATAATCAGCCCCAGCATTTT. Translated: CASSPSGEGDNQPQHF.

The rearrangement uses TRBV6-2 or TRBV6-3 and TRBJ2-2; 11 nucleotides match TRBD1. Germline V CDR1 and CDR2: MNHEY, SVGEGT. Trimming at V came to 1 base and at J to 3 bases, leaving 7 bases not matched to a gene. The CDR3 is 18 residues long. This CDR3 is CASSYYRTGGRDTGELFF. The CDR3 DNA reads TGTGCCAGCAGTTACTATAGGACAGGGGGCAGGGACACCGGGGAGCTGTTTTTT.

The chain joins TRBV11-2 to TRBJ2-7; 7 bases fit TRBD2. Germline V gives CDR1 SGHAT, CDR2 FQNNGV. There are 16 residues in the CDR3. Germline trimming cut 1 base from V and 5 bases from J; bases unmatched to any gene: 11. CDR3 in amino acids: CASSLVGAGDPHEQYF. The CDR3 bases are TGTGCCAGCAGCTTAGTAGGGGCGGGAGATCCCCACGAGCAGTACTTC.

The rearrangement uses TRBV18 and TRBJ1-2; D not resolved. V dropped 2 bases and J dropped 3 bases, with 10 bases sitting between them. Germline V gives CDR1 KGHSH, CDR2 LQKENI. The CDR3 contains 14 residues. CDR3 residues: CASSPEGYHYGYTF. As DNA, the CDR3 is TGTGCCAGCTCACCAGAGGGTTATCACTATGGCTACACCTTC.

The chain is built from TRBV5-6 and TRBJ1-2, with 9 bases that match TRBD1. CDR1 and CDR2 (germline): SGHDT, YYEEEE. J lost 2 bases, V lost 6 bases, and 8 bases had no gene match. CDR3 length: 15 residues. The CDR3: CASNRPGTGNYGYTF. The DNA of the CDR3 is TGTGCCAGCAATCGTCCCGGGACAGGGAACTATGGCTACACCTTC.

The V and J genes are TRBV30 and TRBJ1-6; no definite D call. Trimming shortened V by 5 bases and J by 0 bases, and 17 bases separated the two germline ends. This CDR3 region has 17 residues. Germline CDR1 and CDR2: GTSNPN and SVGIG (reference sequence). DNA of the CDR3: TGTGCCTGGTCGCTAGCCGGGGATAGCTCCTATAATTCACCCCTCCACTTT. Its translation: CAWSLAGDSSYNSPLHF.

This clone has just a few counts. The chain carries TRBV7-9 and TRBJ2-7, with 9 bases aligning to TRBD2. The V gene end was trimmed by 0 bases and the J gene end by 5 bases; junction bases not matched to a gene: 5. The CDR3 runs to 15 residues. CDR1 is SEHNR and CDR2 is FQNEAQ in the germline V gene (reference sequence). DNA for the CDR3: TGTGCCAGCAGCTTAGCGCTTGGACTAGCGAACGAGCAGTACTTC. Protein product: CASSLALGLANEQYF. The whole variable domain, remainder taken from reference TRBV7-9 and TRBJ2-7, is DTGVSQNPRHKITKRGQNVTFRCDPISEHNRLYWYRQTLGQGPEFLTYFQNEAQLEKSRLLSDRFSAERPKGSFSTLEIQRTEQGDSAMYLCASSLALGLANEQYFGPGTRLTVT.

The V call is TRBV6-5, the J call TRBJ2-5; weak D call: TRBD2 (5 bases). CDR1 and CDR2 (germline): MNHEY, SVGAGI. CDR3 length: 13 amino acids. The V end lost 8 bases, the J end lost 5 bases, and 15 bases lay between the germline ends. The CDR3 reads CASAWTPRETQYF. The CDR3 DNA is TGTGCCAGCGCTTGGACTCCGAGGGAGACCCAGTACTTC.

The chain recombines TRBV6-6 with TRBJ2-2; no definite D call. V dropped 5 bases and J dropped 4 bases, with 23 bases sitting between them. Germline V gene lookup returns CDR1 MNHNY and CDR2 SVGAGI (reference sequence). The CDR3 is 18 residues long. The CDR3 coding sequence is TGTGCCAGCAGTCCCCGGGTAGGTCGGCAGAGAGGCACCGGGGAGCTGTTTTTT. It specifies CASSPRVGRQRGTGELFF.

V and J are TRBV5-1 and TRBJ2-2, with TRBD1 matching 8 bases. Germline lookup yields CDR1 SGHRS and CDR2 YFSETQ. The CDR3 runs to 15 residues. With V trimmed by 4 bases and J by 6 bases, 8 bases remained unmatched. Here the CDR3 DNA reads TGCGCCAGCAGCCCCGACAGGGGTGGGTCCGGGGAGCTGTTTTTT. Translation: CASSPDRGGSGELFF.

The V gene is TRBV11-2, the J gene TRBJ1-2; a possible D gene is TRBD1 (5 bases). Germline CDR1 and CDR2: SGHAT and FQNNGV. Trimming took off 1 base at V and 7 bases at J, with 13 bases between the two ends. This CDR3 region has 14 residues. The CDR3 reads CASSLGPGVGGYTF. CDR3 bases: TGTGCCAGCAGCTTAGGCCCGGGGGTAGGTGGCTACACCTTC.

The chain combines TRBV3-1 (or the pseudogene TRBV3-2) with TRBJ2-4; D uncertain. V dropped 0 bases and J dropped 0 bases, with 12 bases sitting between them. From germline, CDR1 is LGHDT and CDR2 YNNKEL (reference sequence). The CDR3 runs 17 residues. The chain's CDR3 is CASSQDGSPLAKNIQYF. The CDR3 bases are TGTGCCAGCAGCCAAGACGGCTCACCTCTAGCCAAAAACATTCAGTACTTC.

This clone was recorded only once. The rearrangement uses TRBV5-1 and TRBJ2-7; 7 bases fit TRBD2. The CDR3 has 13 amino acids. V trimming: 4 bases; J trimming: 3 bases; junction bases outside the gene matches: 4. Germline V gene sequence: CDR1 SGHRS, CDR2 YFSETQ. DNA of the CDR3: TGCGCCAGCAGCCCGGGGGGAGACTACGAGCAGTACTTC. The encoded protein is CASSPGGDYEQYF.